What follows are 26 T cell receptor beta chains derived from one specimen sequenced in a study of PD-1 blockade in classical Hodgkin lymphoma. The time point denotes: newly diagnosed, previously untreated cHL patient sample. Purification of CD4+ T cells from thawed PBMCs was achieved by magnetic negative selection. Data came from immunoSEQ multiplex PCR; TCRdb stores just in-frame clones and leaves some out. The sample has 20,000 to 25,000 clones; approximately 90% are singletons. Sequencing was done on a sample of CD4+ T cells from blood. The receptors here all came from a human donor with classical Hodgkin lymphoma.

The chain carries TRBV5-1 and TRBJ2-1; D may be TRBD2 (5 bases). V lost 0 bases and J 9 bases, leaving 22 bases between the germline ends. Germline CDR1 and CDR2: SGHRS and YFSETQ. The length of the CDR3 is 17 residues. The CDR3: CASSLGPRLLDRGEQFF. DNA for the CDR3: TGCGCCAGCAGCTTGGGTCCTCGACTATTAGACCGGGGTGAGCAGTTCTTC.

The genes are TRBV27 and TRBJ2-3; the D gene is possibly TRBD2 (5 bases). The germline V and J ends were trimmed by 5 bases and 2 bases, with 8 bases remaining between them. Germline CDR1 and CDR2: MNHEY and SMNVEV (reference sequence). CDR3 size: 13 residues. The CDR3: CASSRGATDTQYF. The CDR3, as DNA: TGTGCCAGCAGTCGGGGTGCCACAGATACGCAGTATTTT.

The chain joins TRBV30 to TRBJ1-4; D possibly corresponds to TRBD1 (5 bases). The germline V and J ends were trimmed by 1 base and 8 bases, with 14 bases remaining between them. Germline loops: CDR1 GTSNPN, CDR2 SVGIG (reference sequence). The CDR3 is made up of 14 amino acids. The CDR3 here is CAWSGGRGEEKLFF. In nucleotides, the CDR3 is TGTGCCTGGAGTGGGGGTCGGGGGGAGGAAAAACTGTTTTTT.

In this sample, this clone turned up once. This chain joins TRBV4-1 and TRBJ1-3; no firm D call. V was cut by 4 bases and J by 0 bases, with 7 bases left in between. Germline CDR1 MGHRA, CDR2 YSYEKL. The CDR3 is made up of 14 amino acids. CDR3 sequence (DNA): TGCGCCAGCAGCCGACTCGGCTCTGGAAACACCATATATTTT. Its protein product is CASSRLGSGNTIYF.

The V gene is TRBV29-1, the J gene TRBJ2-1; 7 bases match TRBD2. Per germline, CDR1 SQVTM and CDR2 ANQGSEA. The J segment lost 0 bases and the V segment lost 5 bases, leaving 7 bases of the junction unmatched. This CDR3 contains 15 residues. The CDR3 reads CSVPPAGVSYNEQFF. The CDR3 bases are TGCAGCGTTCCTCCGGCGGGGGTCTCCTACAATGAGCAGTTCTTC.

The chain couples TRBV7-9 to TRBJ1-1, with a possible D match to TRBD1 (6 bases). Germline lookup yields CDR1 SEHNR and CDR2 FQNEAQ (reference sequence). This CDR3 contains 15 residues. V lost 5 bases and J lost 4, with 17 bases in between. The CDR3 DNA follows: TGTGCCAGCAGCCCCCGGGGGCGAGGACTCACTGAAGCTTTCTTT. This codes for CASSPRGRGLTEAFF. Filled out from reference TRBV7-9 and TRBJ1-1, the complete variable domain reads DTGVSQNPRHKITKRGQNVTFRCDPISEHNRLYWYRQTLGQGPEFLTYFQNEAQLEKSRLLSDRFSAERPKGSFSTLEIQRTEQGDSAMYLCASSPRGRGLTEAFFGQGTRLTVV.

The chain links TRBV5-5 to TRBJ1-2, with 8 bases matching TRBD1. CDR3 length: 14 residues. Trimming cost V 2 bases and J 5 bases; bases outside gene matches: 5. The germline V gene encodes CDR1 SGHKS and CDR2 YYEKEE (reference sequence). In DNA, the CDR3 is TGTGCCAGCAGCTTCGTACACAGGGGGTATGGCTACACCTTC. It codes for CASSFVHRGYGYTF.

For this clone: One end of the junction varies from germline; a read error may be responsible. V usage is TRBV6-1 and J usage is TRBJ1-2; D is undetermined. Germline CDR1 MNHNS, CDR2 SASEGT. This CDR3 has 13 amino acids. The CDR3 region is CASSDMGSYGCTF. In DNA form, the CDR3 reads TGTGCCAGCAGTGACATGGGTTCCTATGGCTGCACCTTC.

The rearrangement links TRBV28 to TRBJ2-5; D is uncertain. The CDR3 covers 16 residues. Trimming removed 2 bases at V and 3 bases at J, with 16 bases between. Germline V gene data show CDR1 as MDHEN and CDR2 as SYDVKM. As DNA, the CDR3 is TGTGCCAGCAGTTTAGGAGACATCGCCTTAGAAGAGACCCAGTACTTC. Protein sequence: CASSLGDIALEETQYF.

V gene TRBV28 combines with J gene TRBJ2-3; the D gene could be TRBD1 or TRBD2 (6 bases each). CDR1 is MDHEN, CDR2 SYDVKM, per germline. This CDR3 has 17 amino acids. Trimming cost V 3 bases and J 11 bases, with 27 bases left between them. DNA of the CDR3: TGTGCCAGCAGTTTCTTGTTCCGGGACATGGGGGAGGATGTGCAGTATTTT. Translating gives CASSFLFRDMGEDVQYF.

This clone was counted once. The rearrangement links TRBV6-4 to TRBJ2-1; D is perhaps TRBD1 or TRBD2 (5 bases each). Trimming left V 6 bases short and J 4 bases short, with 16 bases between. The CDR3 runs 15 residues. Germline lookup yields CDR1 MRHNA and CDR2 SNTAGT. CDR3 nucleotide sequence: TGTGCCAGCAGCGCGGTCGTGGGACCTTACAATGAGCAGTTCTTC. Its translation is CASSAVVGPYNEQFF.

The J gene is TRBJ2-5, the V gene TRBV5-1; D is possibly TRBD2 (5 bases). This CDR3 is 13 amino acids long. V lost 0 bases to trimming and J lost 5 bases, with 8 bases between them. Germline values: CDR1 SGHRS, CDR2 YFSETQ. This chain's CDR3 is CASSLERRETQYF. CDR3 DNA sequence: TGCGCCAGCAGCTTGGAAAGGAGGGAGACCCAGTACTTC.

This chain connects TRBV4-1 to TRBJ2-5, with 7 bases that match TRBD1. V was pared by 5 bases and J by 2 bases, with 8 bases of the junction left unmatched. CDR1 MGHRA and CDR2 YSYEKL come from the germline V gene. This CDR3 has 15 amino acids. In nucleotides, the CDR3 is TGCGCCAGCAGCTCTCATGGGACAGCTCAAGAGACCCAGTACTTC. This encodes CASSSHGTAQETQYF.

The gene calls are TRBV7-9 and TRBJ2-1; a possible D gene is TRBD2 (5 bases). V was pared by 5 bases and J by 3 bases, with 8 bases between. Germline loops: CDR1 SEHNR, CDR2 FQNEAQ (reference sequence). CDR3 length: 13 amino acids. This chain's CDR3 is CASSTRDYNEQFF. The CDR3 nucleotides read TGTGCCAGCAGCACCCGGGACTACAATGAGCAGTTCTTC.

The V and J genes are TRBV25-1 and TRBJ1-1; 8 positions match TRBD1. The ends lost 5 bases at V and 4 bases at J; junction bases unmatched: 3. This CDR3 is built from 13 residues. Looked up from germline, CDR1 is MGHDK and CDR2 is SYGVNS. Written as DNA, the CDR3 is TGTGCCAGCAGTTCAACAGGGGGCACTGAAGCTTTCTTT. Translation gives CASSSTGGTEAFF.

The V call is TRBV30, the J call TRBJ1-1; D perhaps matches TRBD1 (5 bases). The germline V gene has CDR1 GTSNPN and CDR2 SVGIG (reference sequence). The CDR3 consists of 16 residues. V was cut by 4 bases and J by 3 bases, with 21 bases left in between. The CDR3 nucleotides read TGTGCCTGGACCCTCTTTGGGAGGGGAGGGTACACTGAAGCTTTCTTT. Its protein product is CAWTLFGRGGYTEAFF.

The CDR3 nucleotides are TGTGCCAGCACCTCAAGGGTATCTGGAAACACCATATATTTT. This encodes CASTSRVSGNTIYF. The V and J genes are TRBV9 and TRBJ1-3; D not resolved. Trimming left V 6 bases short and J 1 base short, with 11 bases between. The CDR3 runs 14 residues. Per germline, CDR1 SGDLS and CDR2 YYNGEE.

The CDR3 DNA sequence: TGTGCCAGCGGTATGAGGTCAGGGGGCCAAGAGACCCAGTACTTC. The encoded protein is CASGMRSGGQETQYF. This chain connects TRBV11-2 to TRBJ2-5, with TRBD1 matching over 7 bases. CDR1 is SGHAT, CDR2 FQNNGV, per germline. The CDR3 length is 15 residues. Unmatched junction bases numbered 10, after V lost 8 bases and J lost 1 base. The full variable domain, in which reference TRBV11-2 and TRBJ2-5 provide the parts outside the CDR3, is EAGVAQSPRYKIIEKRQSVAFWCNPISGHATLYWYQQILGQGPKLLIQFQNNGVVDDSQLPKDRFSAERLKGVDSTLKIQPAKLEDSAVYLCASGMRSGGQETQYFGPGTRLLVL.

The chain uses TRBV27 and TRBJ2-1, with 7 bases lining up with TRBD2. CDR1 and CDR2 (germline): MNHEY, SMNVEV (reference sequence). J gave up 4 bases and V 6 bases, and 9 bases lay outside the gene matches. The CDR3 length is 15 residues. CDR3 DNA: TGTGCCAGCAGGCCTCTAGCGGACTTATACAATGAGCAGTTCTTC. Translated, it gives CASRPLADLYNEQFF.

The rearrangement links TRBV5-1 to TRBJ2-1; possible D gene TRBD2, 6 bases. Germline V gene sequence: CDR1 SGHRS, CDR2 YFSETQ. The germline V and J ends were trimmed by 5 bases and 2 bases, with 8 bases remaining between them. The length of the CDR3 is 13 residues. CDR3 sequence: CASSGGTYNEQFF. The CDR3 nucleotides read TGCGCCAGCAGTGGAGGGACCTACAATGAGCAGTTCTTC.

This clone was observed a handful of times. The genes are TRBV4-2 and TRBJ1-1; the D gene is possibly TRBD1 (5 bases). The V gene's germline CDR1 is LGHNA and CDR2 YNFKEQ. CDR3 length: 14 residues. The V and J ends lost 2 bases and 3 bases respectively, with 10 bases between them. The CDR3 sequence: CASSQIGGDTEAFF. The CDR3 DNA sequence: TGTGCCAGCAGCCAAATCGGAGGGGACACTGAAGCTTTCTTT.

This clone has a single count. The chain is built from TRBV27 and TRBJ2-5, with TRBD1 matching 7 bases. Germline CDR1 MNHEY, CDR2 SMNVEV (reference sequence). Unmatched junction bases numbered 11, after V lost 5 bases and J lost 2 bases. The CDR3 runs to 16 residues. CDR3 sequence: CASSTRPGQQQETQYF. The CDR3 DNA follows: TGTGCCAGCAGTACGAGGCCGGGACAGCAGCAAGAGACCCAGTACTTC.

This rearrangement joins TRBV9 to TRBJ2-7, with unresolved D. CDR3 size: 15 residues. Trimming pared 4 bases from V and 0 bases from J, leaving 14 bases between. Per germline, CDR1 SGDLS and CDR2 YYNGEE. The CDR3 is CASSPTARISYEQYF. DNA for the CDR3: TGTGCCAGCAGCCCAACCGCCAGGATCTCCTACGAGCAGTACTTC.

CDR3 sequence reads: CASSPVDRYEQYF. The DNA for the CDR3 is TGTGCCAGCAGCCCCGTCGACAGATACGAGCAGTACTTC. The V call is TRBV5-4, the J call TRBJ2-7, with D possibly TRBD1 on 5 matching bases. Deletions cut 4 bases from V and 4 bases from J, with 12 bases between. Germline CDR1 is SGHNT and CDR2 is YYREEE (reference sequence). The CDR3 has 13 residues.

This clone has a single count. The V gene is TRBV11-1, the J gene TRBJ2-2; weak D call: TRBD1 (6 bases). Germline values: CDR1 SGHAT, CDR2 FQDESV (reference sequence). The CDR3 is 16 residues long. Trimming cost V 4 bases and J 1 base, with 13 bases left between them. The CDR3 loop is CASSWSKGQNTGELFF. CDR3 in DNA: TGTGCCAGCAGCTGGTCGAAGGGACAGAACACCGGGGAGCTGTTTTTT. Filled out from reference TRBV11-1 and TRBJ2-2, the complete variable domain reads EAEVAQSPRYKITEKSQAVAFWCDPISGHATLYWYRQILGQGPELLVQFQDESVVDDSQLPKDRFSAERLKGVDSTLKIQPAELGDSAMYLCASSWSKGQNTGELFFGEGSRLTVL.

This chain joins TRBV18 and TRBJ1-5; D is uncertain. The CDR3 is made up of 13 amino acids. Germline V CDR1 and CDR2: KGHSH, LQKENI. With 1 base removed from V and 4 bases from J, the gap between germline ends came to 5 bases. The CDR3 reads CASSPQVNQPQHF. CDR3 coding DNA: TGTGCCAGCTCACCACAGGTGAATCAGCCCCAGCATTTT.